This TCR beta chain was found in a study of blood T cell repertoires in COVID-19. Data came from immunoSEQ multiplex PCR; TCRdb stores just in-frame clones and leaves some out. This table has around 320,000 clones, around 87% appearing once. A few counts support this clone. The CDR3 is 13 residues long. Per germline, CDR1 SGDLS and CDR2 YYNGEE. Deletions cut 9 bases from V and 3 bases from J, with 16 bases between. The chain employs TRBV9 and TRBJ2-7; D ambiguous. The specimen sequenced was peripheral blood. The sequence was collected from a young man with active or convalescent COVID-19. CDR3 amino acids: CATEAAILYEQYF. The CDR3 coding sequence is TGTGCCACCGAAGCAGCGATACTCTACGAGCAGTACTTC.